Below are 28 T cell receptor beta chains sequenced from a single sample in a study of Graves' ophthalmopathy and Graves' hyperthyroidism. TCR beta CDR3 regions were amplified from RNA transcripts. Second-round multiplex PCR came after a first-round RT-PCR that employed HTBI primers. TCRdb re-called the multiplex PCR reads through MiXCR, storing one row per CDR3 protein. The sample has around 1,000,000 distinct CDR3 sequences, around a third seen once; the top ten hold 8.5% to 14%. The specimen was peripheral blood or thyroid tissue (not recorded which). Source of these receptors: an adult man with Graves' hyperthyroidism.

This clonotype appeared a single time. Relative to the germline gene, one junction end is altered; a read error may explain this. The CDR3 here is CASSPSGTGRGYTF. The CDR3 DNA sequence: TGTGCCAGCAGTCCGTCCGGGACAGGGCGCGGCTACACCTTC. The gene calls are TRBV10-3 and TRBJ1-2; 9 bases are shared with TRBD1. Germline loops: CDR1 ENHRY, CDR2 SYGVKD. The CDR3 spans 14 residues.

The chain links TRBV9 to TRBJ2-5, with D possibly called TRBD1 or TRBD2 (5 bases each). There are 16 residues in the CDR3. Germline V gene lookup returns CDR1 SGDLS and CDR2 YYNGEE. V was clipped by 3 bases and J by 2 bases, with 17 bases between them. CDR3 residues: CASSAPGTHAQETQYF. CDR3 DNA: TGTGCCAGCAGCGCCCCCGGGACCCACGCACAAGAGACCCAGTACTTC.

With regard to this clonotype: The germline gene is not matched at one end of the junction; a read error may be the cause. This sequence joins TRBV7-2 and TRBJ1-1; a weak D match, TRBD1 (6 bases). Per the germline V gene, CDR1 is SGHTA and CDR2 is FQGNSA. This CDR3 region has 16 residues. The CDR3 DNA reads TGCGCCAGCAGCTTGGCCGGGACAAATGTATACTCAGAAGCTTTCTTT. It translates to CASSLAGTNVYSEAFF.

The table lists this clonotype with a few counts. The chain combines TRBV4-1 with TRBJ1-4; 7 bases are shared with TRBD1. V lost 1 base and J lost 4; bases outside the gene matches: 6. The CDR3 is 16 residues long. The V gene's germline CDR1 is MGHRA and CDR2 YSYEKL. The CDR3 here is CASSQGRQGRNEKLFF. CDR3 sequence (DNA): TGCGCCAGCAGCCAAGGGAGACAGGGCCGTAATGAAAAACTGTTTTTT.

The rearrangement links TRBV9 to TRBJ2-7, with 7 bases identical to TRBD2. The germline V gene has CDR1 SGDLS and CDR2 YYNGEE. V shed 5 bases, J shed 0 bases, and the junction held 8 bases outside the gene matches. The CDR3 totals 15 residues. In DNA form, the CDR3 reads TGTGCCAGCAGTTCCCAGGGAGGGAACTCCTACGAGCAGTACTTC. It translates to CASSSQGGNSYEQYF.

This clonotype was seen a handful of times. This chain links TRBV12-3 or TRBV12-4 with TRBJ2-7; the match to TRBD1 covers 7 bases. This CDR3 is 14 amino acids long. Trimming at V came to 6 bases and at J to 0 bases, leaving 5 bases not matched to a gene. This chain's CDR3 is CASRKGQSSYEQYF. CDR3 DNA: TGTGCCAGCAGAAAGGGACAGAGCTCCTACGAGCAGTACTTC.

This chain connects TRBV2 to TRBJ2-3; D is possibly TRBD1 (5 bases). The CDR3 contains 14 residues. The germline gives CDR1 SNHLY, CDR2 FYNNEI. V lost 8 bases, J lost 0 bases, and 12 bases lay in between. The CDR3 loop is CASFRQSSTDTQYF. Written as DNA, the CDR3 is TGTGCCAGCTTCCGACAGAGTAGCACAGATACGCAGTATTTT. Full variable domain (remainder filled in from reference TRBV2 and TRBJ2-3): EPEVTQTPSHQVTQMGQEVILRCVPISNHLYFYWYRQILGQKVEFLVSFYNNEISEKSEIFDDQFSVERPDGSNFTLKIRSTKLEDSAMYFCASFRQSSTDTQYFGPGTRLTVL.

The chain employs TRBV2 and TRBJ2-7, with TRBD2 identical over 7 bases. Germline loops: CDR1 SNHLY, CDR2 FYNNEI. V lost 6 bases and J lost 6; bases outside the gene matches: 8. This CDR3 is built from 13 residues. Written as DNA, the CDR3 is TGTGCCAGCAGCTCAACCAGCGGGACCGAGCAGTACTTC. It translates to CASSSTSGTEQYF.

The chain links TRBV29-1 to TRBJ1-3; 10 positions match TRBD1. Germline assignment: CDR1 SQVTM and CDR2 ANQGSEA. The CDR3 has 15 residues. The V and J ends lost 6 bases and 3 bases, in that order; junction bases with no gene match: 8. The CDR3 DNA follows: TGCAGCGTCGACCCGGGACAGGGGAGTGGAAACACCATATATTTT. Translated: CSVDPGQGSGNTIYF.

The table lists this clonotype with a few counts. The chain has TRBV11-2 and TRBJ2-7; 8 bases agree with TRBD1. This CDR3 spans 15 amino acids. The V segment lost 4 bases and the J segment 3 bases; nucleotides outside the gene matches: 8. Germline V gives CDR1 SGHAT, CDR2 FQNNGV. CDR3 sequence reads: CASSYEGQGRYEQYF. The CDR3 nucleotides read TGTGCCAGCAGCTACGAAGGACAGGGACGCTACGAGCAGTACTTC.

This clonotype has ten or more counts. This chain uses TRBV7-9 with TRBJ1-6; D not certain. Germline V CDR1 and CDR2: SEHNR, FQNEAQ (reference sequence). The CDR3 is made up of 17 amino acids. V shed 5 bases and J shed 9 bases, with 23 bases lying between them. CDR3 in amino acids: CASSPILAMGFGSPLHF. The CDR3 DNA follows: TGTGCCAGCAGCCCGATCCTTGCAATGGGGTTTGGTTCACCCCTCCACTTT.

Note on this clonotype: The germline gene is not matched at one end of the junction; a read error may be the cause. The chain employs TRBV10-3 and TRBJ1-4, with 11 positions matching TRBD1. Germline V CDR1 and CDR2: ENHRY, SYGVKD. The CDR3 sequence is 15 residues long. CDR3: CASSGQGALREKLFF. DNA of the CDR3: TGTGCCAGCAGTGGACAGGGGGCGCTACGTGAAAAACTGTTTTTT.

V gene TRBV11-2 combines with J gene TRBJ1-3; possible D gene TRBD1, 6 bases. The CDR3 spans 16 residues. V lost 5 bases and J lost 0, with 14 bases in between. Germline values: CDR1 SGHAT, CDR2 FQNNGV. CDR3 coding DNA: TGTGCCAGCAGCACCCTAACAGGGAACTCTGGAAACACCATATATTTT. Translation gives CASSTLTGNSGNTIYF.

V is TRBV10-3 and J is TRBJ2-6; 8 bases agree with TRBD2. V lost 4 bases to trimming and J lost 5 bases; unmatched junction nucleotides: 4. Germline assignment: CDR1 ENHRY and CDR2 SYGVKD. CDR3 size: 15 residues. Here the CDR3 DNA reads TGTGCCATCAGTGGGAGCGGGAGCTGGGCCAACGTCCTGACTTTC. Its protein is CAISGSGSWANVLTF.

This clonotype was found a few times. The rearrangement joins TRBV7-6 to TRBJ1-2, with D possibly matching TRBD1 (5 bases). Trimming took 6 bases from V and 4 from J, leaving 21 bases between them. The CDR3 is 16 residues long. Looked up from germline, CDR1 is SGHVS and CDR2 is FNYEAQ. The CDR3 protein is CASSYSDPGGGYGYTF. The CDR3 DNA reads as TGTGCCAGCAGTTACTCAGATCCCGGGGGAGGCTATGGCTACACCTTC.

The chain carries TRBV2 and TRBJ1-5; a possible D gene is TRBD1 (5 bases). V was trimmed by 3 bases and J by 4 bases, leaving 16 bases between them. Germline V lookup: CDR1 SNHLY, CDR2 FYNNEI. The CDR3 totals 16 residues. The CDR3 DNA follows: TGTGCCAGCAGTGATTTTTCGGACACAGCTAATCAGCCCCAGCATTTT. Its translation is CASSDFSDTANQPQHF.

This clonotype has just a few counts. The rearrangement links TRBV20-1 to TRBJ1-1; maybe TRBD1 (6 bases). Trimming removed 0 bases from V and 0 bases from J, with 23 bases in between. The germline V gene has CDR1 DFQATT and CDR2 SNEGSKA (reference sequence). The CDR3 covers 19 residues. The CDR3 sequence is CSARDHLGGGDRVNTEAFF. CDR3 coding DNA: TGCAGTGCTAGAGATCACCTAGGGGGGGGAGACAGAGTGAACACTGAAGCTTTCTTT.

This chain connects TRBV5-1 to TRBJ1-2, with D unresolved. The CDR3 length is 13 residues. V lost 4 bases to trimming and J lost 12 bases, with 19 bases between them. Germline V gene lookup returns CDR1 SGHRS and CDR2 YFSETQ. The CDR3 reads CASSQVLGSGNTF. In nucleotides, the CDR3 is TGCGCCAGCAGCCAAGTTCTGGGCTCTGGAAACACCTTC.

V gene TRBV13 combines with J gene TRBJ2-7; tentatively, D is TRBD1 (5 bases). The germline V and J ends were trimmed by 7 bases and 2 bases, with 15 bases remaining between them. Germline lookup yields CDR1 PRHDT and CDR2 FYEKMQ (reference sequence). The CDR3 is 14 residues long. The CDR3 nucleotides are TGTGCCAGCACTTCGACAGACCACCCCTACGAGCAGTACTTC. Translating it yields CASTSTDHPYEQYF.

This clonotype was observed a handful of times. Since the CDR3 does not end with the conserved phenylalanine or tryptophan, this likely comes from a read error. No DNA is shown, since the ends of the CDR3 on it are uncertain; the CDR3 is the one TCRdb lists. V and J are TRBV5-1 and TRBJ1-1. The CDR3 length is 9 residues, termini included. Germline V lookup: CDR1 SGHRS, CDR2 YFSETQ. The CDR3 region is CASSFGGGY.

This clonotype was observed once. With a much larger clone just one base away, this may be a read error. V and J are TRBV10-3 and TRBJ1-4; D gene unclear. The CDR3 sequence is 15 residues long. Germline CDR1 reads ENHRY; CDR2 reads SYGVKD. Trimming removed 0 bases at V and 8 bases at J, with 13 bases between. This CDR3 is CAISESGKELEKLFF. The CDR3 DNA sequence: TGTGCCATCAGTGAGTCCGGGAAGGAGTTAGAAAAACTGTTTTTT.

This rearrangement joins TRBV7-9 to TRBJ2-5; possibly TRBD1 for D (5 bases). The CDR3 has 14 residues. V lost 4 bases to trimming and J lost 5 bases, with 14 bases between them. The germline V gene encodes CDR1 SEHNR and CDR2 FQNEAQ (reference sequence). The CDR3 DNA is TGTGCCAGCAGCTCGACTCGTTCAGGGGAGACCCAGTACTTC. Amino acid sequence: CASSSTRSGETQYF.

This clonotype came up many times. The V gene is TRBV7-9, the J gene TRBJ2-7; either TRBD1 or TRBD2 may fit D (5 bases each). CDR1 and CDR2 (germline): SEHNR, FQNEAQ (reference sequence). This CDR3 has 15 residues. Trimming took off 5 bases at V and 7 bases at J, with 21 bases between the two ends. CDR3 nucleotide sequence: TGTGCCAGCAGCCCCCACGGGGCTCTGGATGTAGAGCAGTACTTC. As protein: CASSPHGALDVEQYF.

This clonotype has at least ten counts. The chain recombines TRBV15 with TRBJ1-1, with unresolved D. CDR1 is LNHNV, CDR2 YYDKDF, per germline (reference sequence). This CDR3 contains 14 residues. V was trimmed by 1 base and J by 3 bases, leaving 9 bases between them. CDR3 in amino acids: CATSRGPGDTEAFF. The DNA for the CDR3 is TGTGCCACCAGCAGAGGGCCCGGGGACACTGAAGCTTTCTTT.

The gene calls are TRBV9 and TRBJ2-3; TRBD1 might be the D (7 bases). The V and J ends lost 7 bases and 1 base respectively, with 10 bases between them. This CDR3 has 13 residues. The germline gives CDR1 SGDLS, CDR2 YYNGEE. CDR3 sequence (DNA): TGTGCCAGCGGCAGGGGGGGCACAGATACGCAGTATTTT. This codes for CASGRGGTDTQYF. Variable domain in full (rest from reference TRBV9 and TRBJ2-3): DSGVTQTPKHLITATGQRVTLRCSPRSGDLSVYWYQQSLDQGLQFLIQYYNGEERAKGNILERFSAQQFPDLHSELNLSSLELGDSALYFCASGRGGTDTQYFGPGTRLTVL.

This clonotype was recorded at least ten times. This chain joins TRBV29-1 and TRBJ1-1; 7 bases agree with TRBD1. Per germline, CDR1 SQVTM and CDR2 ANQGSEA. J gave up 5 bases and V 6 bases, and 9 bases lay outside the gene matches. This CDR3 comprises 13 residues. CDR3 sequence: CSVKQGSWTEAFF. CDR3 DNA: TGCAGCGTAAAACAGGGGAGCTGGACTGAAGCTTTCTTT.

The chain carries TRBV29-1 and TRBJ1-5, with TRBD1 matching 12 bases. The CDR3 length is 13 residues. In germline, CDR1 is SQVTM, CDR2 ANQGSEA. The V segment lost 8 bases and the J segment 7 bases; nucleotides outside the gene matches: 6. This chain's CDR3 is CSPGTGGWQPQHF. CDR3 bases: TGCAGCCCGGGGACAGGGGGCTGGCAGCCCCAGCATTTT.

This clonotype was counted many times. One junction end does not reproduce the germline sequence, and a read error may be involved. The chain uses TRBV6-5 and TRBJ1-1; D is perhaps TRBD1 (6 bases). The CDR3 is 11 residues long. CDR1 and CDR2 (germline): MNHEY, SVGAGI. CDR3 loop: CASSYGTEAFF. The CDR3, as DNA: TGCGCCAGCAGCTATGGGACAGAAGCTTTCTTT.